This T cell receptor beta chain emerged from a study of blood T cell repertoires in COVID-19. As handled by the study authors: Reference gene primer amplification gave estimated nucleated cell counts. Assay used: immunoSEQ multiplex PCR; TCRdb lists only in-frame clones, some missing. That table furnishes V, J and clone size, whereas the DNA furnished D and trimming. The sample includes roughly 120,000 clones, roughly nine tenths of them seen just once. The germline gives CDR1 SQVTM, CDR2 ANQGSEA. This CDR3 contains 13 residues. The ends lost 3 bases at V and 7 bases at J; junction bases unmatched: 4.

Sequencing was performed on peripheral blood. This receptor was identified in a human donor in a cohort sampled during active COVID-19. The chain links TRBV29-1 to TRBJ1-2; TRBD1 agrees at 11 bases. The CDR3 spells CSVEVGQGVGYTF. For the CDR3, the DNA is TGCAGCGTTGAGGTGGGACAGGGGGTTGGCTACACCTTC.